The 21 T cell receptor beta chains presented below share a single source sample, sequenced in a study of T cell responses to AZD1222 COVID-19 vaccine. Method: immunoSEQ multiplex PCR; TCRdb's copy keeps in-frame clones and lacks some. Of approximately 110,000 clones listed, nearly 90% are singletons. The sequencing here drew on peripheral blood, taken 28 days after the second AZD1222 dose. The receptors stem from an adult who received the AZD1222 COVID-19 vaccine.

This chain uses TRBV5-1 with TRBJ1-6; TRBD1 is a possible D gene (5 bases). Germline assignment: CDR1 SGHRS and CDR2 YFSETQ. The V gene lost 5 bases and the J gene lost 0 bases, with 12 bases spanning the gap. The CDR3 sequence is 16 residues long. CDR3 in amino acids: CASSRGRPSYNSPLHF. DNA for the CDR3: TGCGCCAGCAGTCGGGGCAGACCCTCCTATAATTCACCCCTCCACTTT.

This chain joins TRBV2 and TRBJ2-7; TRBD1 agrees at 9 bases. Per germline, CDR1 SNHLY and CDR2 FYNNEI. This CDR3 has 14 amino acids. The junction had 14 bases not matched to a gene; V was cut back by 10 bases and J by 7 bases. This CDR3 reads CATYRGTGPREQYF. The CDR3 nucleotides are TGTGCCACCTATAGGGGGACAGGGCCTCGTGAGCAGTACTTC.

The chain's CDR3 is CASSLVGDISGANVLTF. Here the CDR3 DNA reads TGTGCCAGCAGCTTGGTAGGAGATATCTCTGGGGCCAACGTCCTGACTTTC. V usage is TRBV5-6 and J usage is TRBJ2-6; D remains unclear. Germline values: CDR1 SGHDT, CDR2 YYEEEE. Trimming removed 0 bases at V and 0 bases at J, with 10 bases between. The CDR3 spans 17 residues.

The CDR3 reads CAISGGRENQPQHF. The CDR3 region has the DNA TGTGCCATCAGTGGCGGACGGGAGAATCAGCCCCAGCATTTT. This chain connects TRBV10-3 to TRBJ1-5; D remains ambiguous. Trimming shortened V by 4 bases and J by 4 bases, and 11 bases separated the two germline ends. Germline values: CDR1 ENHRY, CDR2 SYGVKD. The CDR3 sequence is 14 residues long.

V usage is TRBV4-1 and J usage is TRBJ2-3; D uncertain. The CDR3 runs 15 residues. V was clipped by 2 bases and J by 3 bases, with 12 bases between them. Germline loops: CDR1 MGHRA, CDR2 YSYEKL. The DNA of the CDR3 is TGCGCCAGCAGCCAATATACCAAGGGAACAGATACGCAGTATTTT. This codes for CASSQYTKGTDTQYF.

The V call is TRBV4-2, the J call TRBJ2-6, with D possibly being TRBD1 (5 bases). V was shortened by 2 bases and J by 3 bases, with 11 bases between the two germline ends. CDR1 is LGHNA and CDR2 is YNFKEQ in the germline V gene. This CDR3 comprises 16 residues. The CDR3 spells CASSQLGVRGANVLTF. DNA for the CDR3: TGTGCCAGCAGCCAACTAGGGGTCCGTGGGGCCAACGTCCTGACTTTC.

This clone was recorded only once. The rearrangement uses TRBV2 and TRBJ2-3; 9 nucleotides align to TRBD2. The CDR3 runs to 15 residues. Germline values: CDR1 SNHLY, CDR2 FYNNEI. Trimming at V came to 7 bases and at J to 2 bases, leaving 7 bases not matched to a gene. The CDR3 DNA reads as TGTGCCAGCAACGAGCGGGAGGCCCCCACAGATACGCAGTATTTT. It is translated as CASNEREAPTDTQYF. The variable domain in full, completed from reference TRBV2 and TRBJ2-3, reads EPEVTQTPSHQVTQMGQEVILRCVPISNHLYFYWYRQILGQKVEFLVSFYNNEISEKSEIFDDQFSVERPDGSNFTLKIRSTKLEDSAMYFCASNEREAPTDTQYFGPGTRLTVL.

This clone has only a few counts. The chain couples TRBV5-1 to TRBJ1-1, with 7 bases fitting TRBD1. With V trimmed by 0 bases and J by 10 bases, 15 bases remained unmatched. CDR1 is SGHRS, CDR2 YFSETQ, per germline. This CDR3 has 16 amino acids. CDR3 nucleotides: TGCGCCAGCAGCTTGGAGGTTGAGGGGGCGATTTTGGCAGCTTTCTTT. Translated, it gives CASSLEVEGAILAAFF.

The chain uses TRBV28 and TRBJ1-1, with 8 bases matching TRBD1. V was pared by 2 bases and J by 4 bases, with 15 bases of the junction left unmatched. CDR3 size: 18 residues. Germline V gives CDR1 MDHEN, CDR2 SYDVKM. This CDR3 reads CASSLGGTGLGVVTEAFF. CDR3 bases: TGTGCCAGCAGTTTAGGGGGGACAGGACTCGGGGTGGTCACTGAAGCTTTCTTT.

This rearrangement joins TRBV7-8 to TRBJ1-3; D is unresolved. In germline, CDR1 is SGHVS, CDR2 FQNEAQ. V lost 2 bases and J lost 3, with 8 bases in between. This CDR3 region has 14 residues. CDR3 DNA: TGTGCCAGCAGCTTAAACGATTATGGAAACACCATATATTTT. This sequence encodes CASSLNDYGNTIYF.

The chain combines TRBV6-2 or TRBV6-3 with TRBJ2-3, with 14 bases matching TRBD2. This CDR3 is 16 amino acids long. Germline trimming cut 4 bases from V and 6 bases from J; bases unmatched to any gene: 6. Per germline, CDR1 MNHEY and CDR2 SVGEGT. The CDR3 loop reads CASSSTSGRDRDTQYF. CDR3 DNA sequence: TGTGCCAGCAGTTCGACTAGCGGGAGGGACCGGGATACGCAGTATTTT.

V usage is TRBV30 and J usage is TRBJ1-5; no clear D. This CDR3 region has 14 residues. V gave up 3 bases and J gave up 2 bases, with 11 bases separating them. Germline assignment: CDR1 GTSNPN and CDR2 SVGIG (reference sequence). The CDR3 loop reads CAWSEALGNQPQHF. In DNA form, the CDR3 reads TGTGCCTGGAGCGAGGCCCTCGGCAATCAGCCCCAGCATTTT.

The chain uses TRBV5-1 and TRBJ1-1; weak D call: TRBD1 (6 bases). Between the trimmed V and J ends, which lost 1 base and 8 bases, there was a span of 6 bases. The CDR3 has 11 amino acids. CDR1 is SGHRS and CDR2 is YFSETQ in the germline V gene. The CDR3: CASSLTGEAFF. The CDR3, as DNA: TGCGCCAGCAGCTTGACAGGGGAAGCTTTCTTT.

V gene TRBV11-1 combines with J gene TRBJ1-4; 7 positions match TRBD1. The CDR3 has 16 amino acids. Germline CDR1 and CDR2: SGHAT and FQDESV (reference sequence). J lost 0 bases, V lost 2 bases, and 3 bases had no gene match. CDR3 protein: CASSLQGTATNEKLFF. CDR3 sequence (DNA): TGTGCCAGCAGCTTACAAGGGACAGCAACTAATGAAAAACTGTTTTTT. The entire variable domain, with the rest obtained from reference TRBV11-1 and TRBJ1-4, is as follows: EAEVAQSPRYKITEKSQAVAFWCDPISGHATLYWYRQILGQGPELLVQFQDESVVDDSQLPKDRFSAERLKGVDSTLKIQPAELGDSAMYLCASSLQGTATNEKLFFGSGTQLSVL.

The V call is TRBV6-5, the J call TRBJ1-1; unclear D gene. The CDR3 sequence is 13 residues long. V lost 0 bases and J 11 bases, leaving 13 bases between the germline ends. From germline, CDR1 is MNHEY and CDR2 SVGAGI. CDR3 residues: CASSYSFFPGAFF. DNA of the CDR3: TGTGCCAGCAGTTACTCATTCTTCCCGGGGGCTTTCTTT.

This clone was seen a single time. V is TRBV4-1 and J is TRBJ2-1, with D unclear. Germline assignment: CDR1 MGHRA and CDR2 YSYEKL. The V end was cut by 1 base, the J end by 10 bases, with 11 bases between. There are 13 residues in the CDR3. CDR3 loop: CASSQGVLREQFF. DNA for the CDR3: TGCGCCAGCAGCCAAGGAGTACTTAGGGAGCAGTTCTTC.

The chain recombines TRBV5-1 with TRBJ2-1, with D maybe TRBD2 (5 bases). The CDR3 sequence is 14 residues long. V was shortened by 0 bases and J by 8 bases, with 12 bases between the two germline ends. The V gene's germline CDR1 is SGHRS and CDR2 YFSETQ. The CDR3 coding sequence is TGCGCCAGCAGCTTGGAGCCGGGAAGCGATGAGCAGTTCTTC. It translates to CASSLEPGSDEQFF.

The rearrangement uses TRBV3-1 (or the pseudogene TRBV3-2) and TRBJ1-2; 10 bases are a match to TRBD1. V lost 1 base and J lost 5; bases outside the gene matches: 4. Germline-derived CDR1 and CDR2 are LGHDT and YNNKEL (reference sequence). CDR3 length: 15 residues. The DNA of the CDR3 is TGTGCCAGCAGCCAAGGGCTGGGACAGGGGTATGGCTACACCTTC. Residues: CASSQGLGQGYGYTF.

The chain uses TRBV6-5 and TRBJ1-1; D call uncertain. The germline V and J ends were trimmed by 10 bases and 5 bases, with 11 bases remaining between them. The CDR3 has 11 residues. Germline CDR1 reads MNHEY; CDR2 reads SVGAGI. This CDR3 reads CATRVETEAFF. CDR3 DNA sequence: TGTGCCACCAGAGTCGAAACTGAAGCTTTCTTT.

This clone turned up a few times. The rearrangement uses TRBV11-2 and TRBJ2-1, with D perhaps matching TRBD2 (6 bases). The V gene's germline CDR1 is SGHAT and CDR2 FQNNGV. The V gene lost 2 bases and the J gene lost 0 bases, with 17 bases spanning the gap. There are 18 residues in the CDR3. CDR3 sequence (DNA): TGTGCCAGCAGCTTAAATCGTCTCGGGGGTTCCTCCTACAATGAGCAGTTCTTC. This gives the protein CASSLNRLGGSSYNEQFF.

This rearrangement joins TRBV7-9 to TRBJ1-4, with D maybe TRBD1 (6 bases). This CDR3 region has 15 residues. The V and J ends lost 2 bases and 8 bases respectively, with 15 bases between them. CDR1 and CDR2 from the germline V gene are SEHNR and FQNEAQ (reference sequence). The CDR3 spells CASSLSRGIEEKLFF. DNA of the CDR3: TGTGCCAGCAGCTTATCCAGGGGCATAGAGGAAAAACTGTTTTTT.